The rows below give T cell receptor beta chains drawn from one sample of a study of shared clonotypes between healthy human individuals. The assay was immunoSEQ multiplex PCR, and TCRdb's table has in-frame clones only and misses some. This repertoire shows some 2,400,000 clones, almost 96% found once; its top ten account for around 0.13%. Specimen: naive CD4+ T cells sorted from blood. The source is a man between 18 and 29 years old in good health. The CDR3 runs from the conserved cysteine through the conserved F or W. D genes are given only for firm matches. The size entry is marked missing in some rows and otherwise reads once, few, many or a size class.

>NA|TRBV19|TRBJ2-7|NA
CASSMQVGTYEQYF
TGTGCCAGTAGTATGCAGGTTGGCACCTACGAGCAGTACTTC
>NA|TRBV7-9|TRBJ1-2|NA
CASSLGDVGYTF
TGTGCCAGCAGCTTAGGGGACGTTGGCTACACCTTC
>NA|TRBV7-6|TRBJ1-2|NA
CASSLQPATHYGYTF
TGTGCCAGCAGCCTTCAACCGGCCACCCACTATGGCTACACCTTC
>TRBD1|TRBV9|TRBJ1-6|NA
CASSAHRGSYNSPLHF
TGTGCCAGCAGCGCTCACAGGGGCTCCTATAATTCACCCCTCCACTTT
>NA|TRBV28|TRBJ1-2|NA
CASRVRFGGYTF
TGTGCCAGCAGAGTAAGGTTTGGTGGCTACACCTTC
>TRBD2|TRBV5-4|TRBJ2-5|once
CASSLDRGGQETQYF
TGTGCCAGCAGCTTGGACCGGGGGGGTCAAGAGACCCAGTACTTC
>TRBD1|TRBV5-4|TRBJ1-1|NA
CASSLTGGDTEAFF
TGTGCCAGCAGCTTGACAGGGGGGGACACTGAAGCTTTCTTT
>TRBD2|TRBV7-2|TRBJ2-5|NA
CASSLAPGGETQYF
TGTGCCAGCAGCTTAGCCCCGGGAGGAGAGACCCAGTACTTC
>NA|TRBV4-1|TRBJ2-5|once
CASSQATGQETQYF
TGCGCCAGCAGCCAAGCGACAGGTCAAGAGACCCAGTACTTC
>NA|TRBV14|TRBJ2-7|NA
CASSQDPGSSYEQYF
TGTGCCAGCAGCCAAGATCCTGGAAGCTCCTACGAGCAGTACTTC
>NA|TRBV29-1|TRBJ2-7|NA
CSVGGAYEQYF
TGCAGCGTTGGGGGCGCCTACGAGCAGTACTTC
>TRBD2|TRBV7-2|TRBJ2-1|NA
CASSWTSGSSDEQFF
TGTGCCAGCAGCTGGACTAGCGGGAGTTCAGATGAGCAGTTCTTC
>NA|TRBV12-1|TRBJ2-3|NA
CASRPVHERLTDTQYF
TGTGCCAGCAGACCCGTGCACGAGCGGCTCACAGATACGCAGTATTTT
>TRBD1|TRBV28|TRBJ2-1|NA
CASSLSGTGYNEQFF
TGTGCCAGCAGTTTATCCGGGACAGGTTACAATGAGCAGTTCTTC
>NA|TRBV6-1|TRBJ2-7|NA
CASSTRDLSYEQYF
TGTGCCAGCAGTACCCGGGATTTATCCTACGAGCAGTACTTC
>NA|TRBV6-6|TRBJ1-2|NA
CASSFGTPDYGYTF
TGTGCCAGCAGTTTCGGGACGCCGGACTATGGCTACACCTTC
>NA|TRBV15|TRBJ1-4|NA
CATSRDPRDNEKLFF
TGTGCCACCAGCAGGGACCCGAGGGATAATGAAAAACTGTTTTTT
>TRBD1|TRBV27|TRBJ1-5|NA
CASSPGTGAPSNQPQHF
TGTGCCAGCAGCCCCGGGACAGGGGCCCCCAGCAATCAGCCCCAGCATTTT
>TRBD1|TRBV7-2|TRBJ2-7|once
CASSPGQTLSYEQYF
TGTGCCAGCAGCCCGGGACAGACCCTTTCCTACGAGCAGTACTTC
>TRBD2|TRBV18|TRBJ2-1|once
CASSLAGDWEQFF
TGTGCCAGCTCACTCGCGGGGGATTGGGAGCAGTTCTTC
>NA|TRBV28|TRBJ1-5|NA
CASSFLFGNQPQHF
TGTGCCAGCAGTTTCCTTTTTGGCAATCAGCCCCAGCATTTT
>NA|TRBV2|TRBJ1-5|NA
CASSAGVSYQPQHF
TGTGCCAGCAGTGCGGGGGTTTCATATCAGCCCCAGCATTTT
>NA|TRBV12-5|TRBJ2-7|NA
CASGPAYREYGSYEQYF
TGTGCTAGTGGTCCCGCCTACAGGGAATACGGTTCCTACGAGCAGTACTTC
>TRBD1|TRBV5-1|TRBJ2-5|NA
CASSSRQTGRQKTQYF
TGCGCCAGCAGCTCGCGACAGACAGGGCGACAGAAGACCCAGTACTTC
>NA|TRBV5-1|TRBJ2-7|NA
CASSLAAAGSEQYF
TGCGCCAGCAGCTTGGCCGCGGCGGGCAGCGAGCAGTACTTC
>TRBD1|TRBV27|TRBJ2-2|NA
CASSLGQGDRELFF
TGTGCCAGCAGTTTGGGACAGGGGGATAGGGAGCTGTTTTTT
>TRBD1|TRBV28|TRBJ1-3|NA
CASSPTGQGRAGNTIYF
TGTGCCAGCAGTCCGACGGGACAGGGAAGAGCTGGAAACACCATATATTTT
>TRBD1|TRBV6-5|TRBJ1-4|NA
CASSPGQEREKLFF
TGTGCCAGCAGCCCTGGACAGGAGAGGGAAAAACTGTTTTTT
>NA|TRBV21-1|TRBJ2-1|NA
CASSKEDSYNEQFF
TGTGCCAGCAGCAAAGAGGACTCGTACAATGAGCAGTTCTTC
>NA|TRBV12-5|TRBJ1-5|NA
CASGLVGFQYSNQPQHF
TGTGCTAGTGGTTTGGTAGGGTTCCAATATAGCAATCAGCCCCAGCATTTT
>TRBD1|TRBV18|TRBJ2-4|few
CASSADRVGIQYF
TGTGCCAGCTCAGCCGACAGGGTAGGCATTCAGTACTTC
>NA|TRBV30|TRBJ2-7|NA
CAWSRKGPLEQYF
TGTGCCTGGAGTAGGAAGGGGCCCCTAGAGCAGTACTTC
>NA|TRBV28|TRBJ1-2|NA
CASSFVERYGYTF
TGTGCCAGCAGTTTCGTCGAAAGATATGGCTACACCTTC
>TRBD2|TRBV4-1|TRBJ2-7|NA
CASSPGGEAPYEQYF
TGCGCCAGCAGCCCGGGGGGGGAAGCACCCTACGAGCAGTACTTC
>NA|TRBV5-4|TRBJ2-5|NA
CASSVTGGGETQYF
TGTGCCAGCAGCGTAACAGGGGGGGGAGAGACCCAGTACTTC
>NA|TRBV30|TRBJ2-1|few
CAWSKQLASWQFF
TGTGCCTGGAGTAAACAACTGGCTAGTTGGCAGTTCTTC
>NA|TRBV5-1|TRBJ1-3|NA
CASSPGTDSSGNTIYF
TGCGCCAGCAGCCCCGGGACTGATTCCTCTGGAAACACCATATATTTT
>NA|TRBV5-4|TRBJ2-7|once
CASSLAAGDSYEQYF
TGTGCCAGCAGCTTGGCCGCAGGGGACTCCTACGAGCAGTACTTC
>NA|TRBV27|TRBJ2-5|NA
CASSSYRLQETQYF
TGTGCCAGCAGTTCTTACAGGCTCCAAGAGACCCAGTACTTC
>NA|TRBV4-1|TRBJ2-4|NA
CASSQEGGAKNIQYF
TGCGCCAGCAGCCAAGAAGGCGGAGCCAAAAACATTCAGTACTTC
>NA|TRBV5-4|TRBJ1-1|NA
CASSLESGRVNTEAFF
TGTGCCAGCAGCTTGGAGTCGGGCAGGGTAAACACTGAAGCTTTCTTT
>NA|TRBV7-9|TRBJ2-2|NA
CASSFTRWDGELFF
TGTGCCAGCAGCTTTACTCGCTGGGACGGGGAGCTGTTTTTT
>NA|TRBV7-2|TRBJ1-2|NA
CASGLASAVRGYTF
TGTGCCAGCGGGCTCGCCTCGGCAGTTAGAGGCTACACCTTC
>NA|TRBV28|TRBJ1-5|NA
CASSLLGGNQPQHF
TGTGCCAGCAGTTTATTGGGGGGCAATCAGCCCCAGCATTTT
>NA|TRBV11-2|TRBJ2-6|once
CASSPPGSGANVLTF
TGTGCCAGCAGCCCCCCCGGCTCTGGGGCCAACGTCCTGACTTTC
>TRBD1|TRBV2|TRBJ2-2|NA
CASGPFDRVATGELFF
TGTGCCAGCGGACCTTTCGACAGGGTGGCCACCGGGGAGCTGTTTTTT
>TRBD1|TRBV25-1|TRBJ2-1|NA
CASSERDRPSYNEQFF
TGTGCCAGCAGTGAACGGGACAGACCCTCCTACAATGAGCAGTTCTTC
>NA|TRBV30|TRBJ2-3|NA
CAWKEALGTDTQYF
TGTGCCTGGAAGGAGGCCCTGGGGACAGATACGCAGTATTTT
>NA|TRBV10-1|TRBJ2-7|few
CASSEHLTGSYEQYF
TGCGCCAGCAGTGAACACCTTACCGGCTCCTACGAGCAGTACTTC
>NA|TRBV6-1|TRBJ1-5|NA
CASSKGNSNQPQHF
TGTGCCAGCAGCAAGGGGAATAGCAATCAGCCCCAGCATTTT